The 25 T cell receptor beta chains listed next were all sequenced from one sample in a study of human T cells and chemical hapten exposure. TCRdb ran MiXCR on the RACE reads and lists one entry per CDR3 protein. The data contain approximately 100,000 distinct CDR3 sequences, 8% to 13% of them seen just once; the ten biggest clones take up roughly 3.2%. The sample's time point: patch test 1, 2 weeks after DPC sensitization. Stated treatment: therapeutic diphenylcyclopropenone sensitization with weekly scalp DPC. This material consisted of whole blood, taken in connection with sensitization to the hapten diphenylcyclopropenone (DPC). The receptors here all came from a woman between 40 and 50 years old with alopecia areata. Some clones in this sample may be carry-over from other donors' samples.

CDR3 sequence reads: CASSVSGAWGRETQYF. CDR3 nucleotides: TGTGCCAGCAGCGTATCGGGAGCGTGGGGAAGGGAGACCCAGTACTTC. The chain employs TRBV9 and TRBJ2-5, with D perhaps TRBD2 (6 bases). Germline loops: CDR1 SGDLS, CDR2 YYNGEE. The V and J ends lost 1 base and 5 bases respectively, with 18 bases between them. The CDR3 consists of 16 residues.

The table lists this clonotype with many counts. This chain links TRBV20-1 with TRBJ2-1; 9 nucleotides line up with TRBD2. The V segment lost 5 bases and the J segment 9 bases; nucleotides outside the gene matches: 11. The CDR3 is made up of 14 amino acids. Germline lookup yields CDR1 DFQATT and CDR2 SNEGSKA (reference sequence). The CDR3 bases are TGCAGTGCTCCACGCGCGGGGGGGAACAGTGAGCAGTTCTTC. Its translation is CSAPRAGGNSEQFF.

The chain recombines TRBV11-2 with TRBJ1-2; 9 bases line up with TRBD1. Germline CDR1 reads SGHAT; CDR2 reads FQNNGV. The J segment lost 6 bases and the V segment lost 3 bases, leaving 5 bases of the junction unmatched. This CDR3 region has 14 residues. The CDR3 sequence: CASSFTGGVDGYTF. CDR3 in DNA: TGTGCCAGCAGCTTCACAGGGGGCGTTGATGGCTACACCTTC.

The chain employs TRBV24-1 and TRBJ1-5; no definite D call. The CDR3 totals 15 residues. The V end lost 2 bases, the J end lost 1 base, and 8 bases lay between the germline ends. Germline V gives CDR1 KGHDR, CDR2 SFDVKD. CDR3 sequence (DNA): TGTGCCACCAGTGATTCCGGACGGAGCAATCAGCCCCAGCATTTT. Translation: CATSDSGRSNQPQHF.

This chain connects TRBV3-1 to TRBJ1-6; tentatively, D is TRBD1 (6 bases). Germline CDR1 LGHDT, CDR2 YNNKEL (reference sequence). The CDR3 loop spans 15 amino acids. V gave up 0 bases and J gave up 12 bases, with 15 bases separating them. CDR3 DNA: TGTGCCAGCAGCCAAGAGGCCACAGGGCGAAGACCCCTCCACTTT. It translates to CASSQEATGRRPLHF.

The V and J genes are TRBV12-3 or TRBV12-4 and TRBJ1-1, with D tentatively TRBD1 (5 bases). V dropped 6 bases and J dropped 6 bases, with 17 bases sitting between them. CDR3 length: 14 amino acids. The CDR3 loop is CASSYRDGTAEAFF. CDR3 DNA sequence: TGTGCCAGCAGCTACCGGGACGGGACGGCTGAAGCTTTCTTT.

This clonotype showed up many times. V usage is TRBV7-9 and J usage is TRBJ1-1; D unclear. The CDR3 has 14 amino acids. In germline, CDR1 is SEHNR, CDR2 FQNEAQ (reference sequence). With 1 base removed from V and 0 bases from J, the gap between germline ends came to 6 bases. The chain's CDR3 is CASSLGLVNTEAFF. CDR3 coding DNA: TGTGCCAGCAGCTTAGGTCTGGTGAACACTGAAGCTTTCTTT.

This clonotype has a count of ten or more. The chain combines TRBV7-9 with TRBJ1-5, with D tentatively TRBD1 (5 bases). The CDR3 extends over 15 amino acids. Looked up from germline, CDR1 is SEHNR and CDR2 is FQNEAQ (reference sequence). V lost 5 bases and J 9 bases, leaving 20 bases between the germline ends. The CDR3 DNA reads as TGTGCCAGCAGCGCACTGCCGGACAAATCAGGGCCCCAGCATTTT. Protein sequence: CASSALPDKSGPQHF.

The rearrangement uses TRBV20-1 and TRBJ2-7; 8 bases line up with TRBD2. The V gene end was trimmed by 6 bases and the J gene end by 1 base; junction bases not matched to a gene: 5. The CDR3 sequence is 13 residues long. Germline CDR1 and CDR2: DFQATT and SNEGSKA (reference sequence). CDR3 in amino acids: CSASGGQSYEQYF. In DNA, the CDR3 is TGCAGTGCGTCGGGGGGGCAATCCTACGAGCAGTACTTC.

About this clonotype: Relative to the germline gene, one junction end is altered; a read error may explain this. V and J are TRBV6-1 and TRBJ1-4; 10 nucleotides line up with TRBD1. The CDR3 length is 14 residues. Per germline, CDR1 MNHNS and CDR2 SASEGT. Written as DNA, the CDR3 is TGTGACAGCAGGGCCGGGACAGGGGAGGCAAAACTGTTTTTT. It specifies CDSRAGTGEAKLFF.

V and J are TRBV29-1 and TRBJ2-7, with D possibly matching TRBD1 (6 bases). Germline CDR1 reads SQVTM; CDR2 reads ANQGSEA. The V and J ends lost 2 bases and 6 bases respectively, with 23 bases between them. The CDR3 extends over 16 amino acids. CDR3 protein: CSVEFHGTGWSGEQYF. The CDR3 DNA reads as TGCAGCGTTGAATTCCATGGAACAGGGTGGTCTGGCGAGCAGTACTTC.

The table lists this clonotype with many counts. The chain carries TRBV7-2 and TRBJ2-3; D gene unclear. Germline-derived CDR1 and CDR2 are SGHTA and FQGNSA. The V end was cut by 2 bases, the J end by 4 bases, with 13 bases between. The CDR3 totals 15 residues. The CDR3 DNA is TGTGCCAGCAGCTTAACAGCATTTAATGCAGATACGCAGTATTTT. Protein sequence: CASSLTAFNADTQYF.

The chain is built from TRBV7-2 and TRBJ2-1; D remains unclear. CDR1 SGHTA and CDR2 FQGNSA come from the germline V gene. The CDR3 sequence is 15 residues long. With 4 bases removed from V and 0 bases from J, the gap between germline ends came to 10 bases. CDR3 loop: CASSSESLSYNEQFF. The DNA of the CDR3 is TGTGCCAGCAGCTCTGAAAGCCTCTCCTACAATGAGCAGTTCTTC.

This clonotype was counted a few times. The V call is TRBV29-1, the J call TRBJ2-5, with D possibly TRBD1 on 6 matching bases. Germline V gene sequence: CDR1 SQVTM, CDR2 ANQGSEA. Trimming took off 6 bases at V and 1 base at J, with 15 bases between the two ends. The CDR3 runs 14 residues. This chain's CDR3 is CSVGRTAPQETQYF. The CDR3 DNA reads as TGCAGCGTCGGTCGGACAGCCCCCCAAGAGACCCAGTACTTC.

V is TRBV28 and J is TRBJ2-5; 7 bases agree with TRBD1. J lost 5 bases, V lost 4 bases, and 10 bases had no gene match. Germline V lookup: CDR1 MDHEN, CDR2 SYDVKM. The CDR3 is made up of 15 amino acids. In nucleotides, the CDR3 is TGTGCCAGCAGTTCACAGCGAGGGGGCGGGGAGACCCAGTACTTC. Translating gives CASSSQRGGGETQYF. Looking up the rest from reference TRBV28 and TRBJ2-5 gives the full variable domain: DVKVTQSSRYLVKRTGEKVFLECVQDMDHENMFWYRQDPGLGLRLIYFSYDVKMKEKGDIPEGYSVSREKKERFSLILESASTNQTSMYLCASSSQRGGGETQYFGPGTRLLVL.

V usage is TRBV7-2 and J usage is TRBJ2-3; D may be TRBD1 (5 bases). Germline CDR1 and CDR2: SGHTA and FQGNSA. The length of the CDR3 is 15 residues. V was trimmed by 5 bases and J by 4 bases, leaving 16 bases between them. CDR3 DNA: TGTGCCAGCAGCCCTGAGGCCAGGGCCCCAGATACGCAGTATTTT. Its translation is CASSPEARAPDTQYF.

V usage is TRBV7-6 and J usage is TRBJ2-3; D is perhaps TRBD1 or TRBD2 (6 bases each). CDR3 length equals 15 residues. The germline gives CDR1 SGHVS, CDR2 FNYEAQ. The V end lost 5 bases, the J end lost 2 bases, and 14 bases lay between the germline ends. DNA of the CDR3: TGTGCCAGCAGCCAGGAGGGGGGCATCACAGATACGCAGTATTTT. The encoded protein is CASSQEGGITDTQYF.

This clonotype was counted ten times or more. The genes are TRBV4-3 and TRBJ2-4, with D possibly matching TRBD2 (6 bases). Trimming shortened V by 1 base and J by 6 bases, and 22 bases separated the two germline ends. Looked up from germline, CDR1 is LGHNA and CDR2 is YSLEER. This CDR3 spans 18 amino acids. The CDR3 bases are TGCGCCAGCAGCCAAGGGTCCATTGGAGGGGCGCGGAGAAACATTCAGTACTTC. Encoded protein: CASSQGSIGGARRNIQYF.

This clonotype came up once. This chain uses TRBV6-2 or TRBV6-3 with TRBJ1-1, with D uncertain. CDR1 is MNHEY and CDR2 is SVGEGT in the germline V gene. The CDR3 length is 16 residues. V dropped 2 bases and J dropped 1 base, with 14 bases sitting between them. This CDR3 reads CASSYSRGFANTEAFF. Here the CDR3 DNA reads TGTGCCAGCAGTTACAGTCGGGGATTCGCGAACACTGAAGCTTTCTTT.

This clonotype has a count of ten or more. This chain joins TRBV5-1 and TRBJ2-7, with 8 nucleotides matching TRBD2. The J segment lost 6 bases and the V segment lost 4 bases, leaving 9 bases of the junction unmatched. The CDR3 length is 14 residues. The germline V gene encodes CDR1 SGHRS and CDR2 YFSETQ. The CDR3 bases are TGCGCCAGCAGCGATGGGGCGGGGGGACGCGAGCAGTACTTC. It is translated as CASSDGAGGREQYF.

The rearrangement uses TRBV6-2 or TRBV6-3 and TRBJ2-7; TRBD1 might be the D (6 bases). Between the trimmed V and J ends, which lost 2 bases and 4 bases, there was a span of 15 bases. The CDR3 covers 15 residues. Germline V lookup: CDR1 MNHEY, CDR2 SVGEGT. The chain's CDR3 is CASSYDARGPYEQYF. In DNA, the CDR3 is TGTGCCAGCAGTTACGACGCCAGGGGCCCTTACGAGCAGTACTTC.

The V gene is TRBV4-3, the J gene TRBJ2-6; the D is unclear. V was pared by 3 bases and J by 4 bases, with 10 bases between. This CDR3 spans 15 amino acids. The germline V gene encodes CDR1 LGHNA and CDR2 YSLEER. In DNA, the CDR3 is TGCGCCAGCAGCCAGGGGAATCCCGGGGCCAACGTCCTGACTTTC. This encodes CASSQGNPGANVLTF.

This chain connects TRBV11-2 to TRBJ2-7; perhaps TRBD1 as D (6 bases). With 0 bases removed from V and 0 bases from J, the gap between germline ends came to 9 bases. Per germline, CDR1 SGHAT and CDR2 FQNNGV. The CDR3 covers 15 residues. CDR3 nucleotide sequence: TGTGCCAGCAGCTTAGAACAGGGCTTCTCCTACGAGCAGTACTTC. Translation: CASSLEQGFSYEQYF.

There are many counts of this clonotype. The chain uses TRBV12-5 and TRBJ1-5; no definite D call. Germline V gene sequence: CDR1 LGHNT, CDR2 FRNRAP. The CDR3 extends over 14 amino acids. Trimming pared 3 bases from V and 7 bases from J, leaving 13 bases between. CDR3 nucleotides: TGTGCTAGTGGTTTAAACGGTCCGGGGCAGCCCCAGCATTTT. It yields the protein CASGLNGPGQPQHF.

This clonotype is a singleton in its sample. A much larger clone differs by one base, so this may be a read error. The CDR3 protein is CASSLILAGGSHNEQFF. The CDR3 nucleotides read TGTGCCAGCAGCTTGATTCTAGCGGGAGGTTCCCACAATGAGCAGTTCTTC. The V and J genes are TRBV7-8 and TRBJ2-1; 11 bases are a match to TRBD2. The germline CDR1 and CDR2 sequences are SGHVS and FQNEAQ. The CDR3 runs 17 residues. Trimming took 3 bases from V and 5 from J; bases not matched to a gene: 9.